The 24 T cell receptor beta chains given below trace back to one sample, sequenced in a study of cytomegalovirus exposure and HLA in healthy donors. With 60 Vbeta and 13 Jbeta primers, the PCR was carried out. Clones were sequenced by immunoSEQ multiplex PCR, and TCRdb holds only the in-frame ones, with some missing. This repertoire includes just over 150,000 clones. Sequencing was carried out using PBMCs. These receptors were taken from a young man in good health and CMV-seronegative.

The chain uses TRBV7-9 and TRBJ2-5, with a weak D call TRBD1 (8 bases). Germline V gene data show CDR1 as SEHNR and CDR2 as FQNEAQ (reference sequence). The CDR3 extends over 15 amino acids. V was cut by 5 bases and J by 4 bases, with 17 bases left in between. This chain's CDR3 is CASSLGQGGGETQYF. Here the CDR3 DNA reads TGTGCCAGCAGCCTTGGACAGGGAGGGGGAGAGACCCAGTACTTC.

V gene TRBV7-2 combines with J gene TRBJ2-3; D uncertain. Germline CDR1 is SGHTA and CDR2 is FQGNSA. This CDR3 is built from 16 residues. The V gene lost 5 bases and the J gene lost 2 bases, with 17 bases spanning the gap. CDR3 DNA: TGTGCCAGCAGCACTCCACGCGGTCTTCCCACAGATACGCAGTATTTT. This codes for CASSTPRGLPTDTQYF.

The chain links TRBV7-2 to TRBJ1-2, with 10 bases lining up with TRBD1. Germline V gives CDR1 SGHTA, CDR2 FQGNSA. The CDR3 contains 13 residues. The J segment lost 8 bases and the V segment lost 3 bases, leaving 3 bases of the junction unmatched. The CDR3 loop is CASSFGQGVGYTF. The CDR3 nucleotides read TGTGCCAGCAGCTTCGGACAGGGGGTAGGCTACACCTTC.

V gene TRBV9 combines with J gene TRBJ1-1, with 8 bases that match TRBD1. Germline V gene lookup returns CDR1 SGDLS and CDR2 YYNGEE. The CDR3 runs 14 residues. The J segment lost 4 bases and the V segment lost 2 bases, leaving 4 bases of the junction unmatched. Here the CDR3 DNA reads TGTGCCAGCAGCGTTGGGACAGGAGGCACTGAAGCTTTCTTT. Translating it yields CASSVGTGGTEAFF.

This sequence joins TRBV27 and TRBJ2-7; 7 bases align to TRBD1. The ends lost 7 bases at V and 1 base at J; junction bases unmatched: 7. In germline, CDR1 is MNHEY, CDR2 SMNVEV (reference sequence). The CDR3 has 14 residues. In DNA, the CDR3 is TGTGCCAGCAAAAGGGTCAGGGGGTCCTACGAGCAGTACTTC. Protein: CASKRVRGSYEQYF.

Of note for this clone: Other DNA sequences within the sample encode an identical CDR3. The V and J genes are TRBV9 and TRBJ1-3, with TRBD1 identical over 10 bases. Germline CDR1 SGDLS, CDR2 YYNGEE. V trimming: 2 bases; J trimming: 2 bases; junction bases outside the gene matches: 4. The CDR3 has 16 residues. CDR3 amino acids: CASSVRTGGTGNTIYF. DNA for the CDR3: TGTGCCAGCAGCGTGAGGACAGGGGGAACTGGAAACACCATATATTTT. The whole variable domain, remainder taken from reference TRBV9 and TRBJ1-3, is DSGVTQTPKHLITATGQRVTLRCSPRSGDLSVYWYQQSLDQGLQFLIQYYNGEERAKGNILERFSAQQFPDLHSELNLSSLELGDSALYFCASSVRTGGTGNTIYFGEGSWLTVV.

This chain joins TRBV5-1 and TRBJ1-5, with 7 bases identical to TRBD1. This CDR3 spans 13 amino acids. Unmatched junction bases numbered 2, after V lost 5 bases and J lost 3 bases. Germline V gives CDR1 SGHRS, CDR2 YFSETQ. This chain's CDR3 is CASREGANQPQHF. As DNA, the CDR3 is TGCGCCAGCAGGGAGGGGGCCAATCAGCCCCAGCATTTT.

The chain joins TRBV19 to TRBJ1-5, with D perhaps TRBD1 (6 bases). Germline CDR1 reads LNHDA; CDR2 reads SQIVND (reference sequence). The CDR3 is 15 amino acids. The germline V and J ends were trimmed by 3 bases and 1 base, with 10 bases remaining between them. Written as DNA, the CDR3 is TGTGCCAGTAGTATGGCCCAGGGGAGCAATCAGCCCCAGCATTTT. Translated, it gives CASSMAQGSNQPQHF.

The chain employs TRBV4-3 and TRBJ2-7; D is perhaps TRBD2 (6 bases). Germline V gene lookup returns CDR1 LGHNA and CDR2 YSLEER. This CDR3 is 16 amino acids long. V lost 0 bases and J lost 6, with 18 bases in between. The CDR3 here is CASSQEWAGGGGEQYF. The CDR3 DNA reads TGCGCCAGCAGCCAAGAATGGGCCGGGGGAGGCGGCGAGCAGTACTTC.

The rearrangement links TRBV11-3 to TRBJ2-3; tentative D call: TRBD2 (5 bases). This CDR3 contains 16 residues. The V gene's germline CDR1 is SGHNT and CDR2 YENEEA. The V end was cut by 4 bases, the J end by 1 base, with 15 bases between. For the CDR3, the DNA is TGTGCCAGCAGCTCCACTTCCGGGGATGGCACAGATACGCAGTATTTT. It codes for CASSSTSGDGTDTQYF.

The chain is built from TRBV5-1 and TRBJ1-4, with 11 positions matching TRBD1. The CDR3 extends over 15 amino acids. In germline, CDR1 is SGHRS, CDR2 YFSETQ. Trimming cost V 1 base and J 6 bases; bases outside gene matches: 2. The CDR3 sequence is CASSLSGQGDEKLFF. The CDR3 DNA is TGCGCCAGCAGCTTGTCGGGACAGGGGGATGAAAAACTGTTTTTT.

This chain links TRBV2 with TRBJ2-3; D is unclear. This CDR3 is 15 amino acids long. Germline-derived CDR1 and CDR2 are SNHLY and FYNNEI. V was shortened by 3 bases and J by 1 base, with 11 bases between the two germline ends. The CDR3 loop reads CASSDRLPGTDTQYF. The CDR3 DNA follows: TGTGCCAGCAGTGATAGACTCCCCGGCACAGATACGCAGTATTTT.

The chain combines TRBV7-6 with TRBJ2-2; 7 bases agree with TRBD1. Germline loops: CDR1 SGHVS, CDR2 FNYEAQ. V lost 0 bases and J lost 5; bases outside the gene matches: 6. This CDR3 is built from 16 residues. Here the CDR3 reads CASSLAGRGLTGELFF. In DNA, the CDR3 is TGTGCCAGCAGCTTAGCTGGCAGGGGGTTAACCGGGGAGCTGTTTTTT.

This rearrangement joins TRBV7-7 to TRBJ2-1; TRBD1 matches at 10 bases. Germline V gives CDR1 SSHAT, CDR2 FNYEAQ (reference sequence). The J segment lost 5 bases and the V segment lost 5 bases, leaving 6 bases of the junction unmatched. The CDR3 is 15 residues long. This CDR3 is CASSRDRGGNNEQFF. The CDR3 DNA follows: TGTGCCAGCAGCCGGGACAGGGGTGGCAACAATGAGCAGTTCTTC.

J is TRBJ1-2 and V is TRBV2; D unresolved. The V end was cut by 6 bases, the J end by 8 bases, with 22 bases between. CDR3 length: 15 amino acids. Germline values: CDR1 SNHLY, CDR2 FYNNEI. The CDR3 nucleotides are TGTGCCAGCAGGCAAGGAAAGGGAGGCAACTTGGGCTACACCTTC. Translating it yields CASRQGKGGNLGYTF. Variable domain in full (rest from reference TRBV2 and TRBJ1-2): EPEVTQTPSHQVTQMGQEVILRCVPISNHLYFYWYRQILGQKVEFLVSFYNNEISEKSEIFDDQFSVERPDGSNFTLKIRSTKLEDSAMYFCASRQGKGGNLGYTFGSGTRLTVV.

The V gene is TRBV19, the J gene TRBJ1-4; D might be TRBD1 (6 bases). CDR1 and CDR2 from the germline V gene are LNHDA and SQIVND (reference sequence). Trimming took 2 bases from V and 8 from J, leaving 15 bases between them. The CDR3 extends over 15 amino acids. In DNA, the CDR3 is TGTGCCAGTAGTATAATCCTGGCAGGGGAGGAAAAACTGTTTTTT. Residues: CASSIILAGEEKLFF. Based on the CDR3 plus reference TRBV19 and TRBJ1-4, the full variable domain is DGGITQSPKYLFRKEGQNVTLSCEQNLNHDAMYWYRQDPGQGLRLIYYSQIVNDFQKGDIAEGYSVSREKKESFPLTVTSAQKNPTAFYLCASSIILAGEEKLFFGSGTQLSVL.

The chain uses TRBV6-5 and TRBJ2-5, with D perhaps TRBD1 (6 bases). The CDR3 contains 12 residues. Germline CDR1 is MNHEY and CDR2 is SVGAGI. V was pared by 5 bases and J by 4 bases, with 8 bases between. In DNA form, the CDR3 reads TGTGCCAGCAGTGCGACAGGAGAGACCCAGTACTTC. It codes for CASSATGETQYF.

The chain combines TRBV4-3 with TRBJ2-7; 9 nucleotides agree with TRBD1. This CDR3 contains 13 residues. In germline, CDR1 is LGHNA, CDR2 YSLEER. V lost 0 bases and J lost 10; bases outside the gene matches: 4. CDR3 bases: TGCGCCAGCAGCCAAGATCCGGGACAGGGACAGTACTTC. As protein: CASSQDPGQGQYF.

V is TRBV29-1 and J is TRBJ2-3, with 10 bases lining up with TRBD2. The CDR3 loop spans 15 amino acids. Germline lookup yields CDR1 SQVTM and CDR2 ANQGSEA. Trimming took 1 base from V and 6 from J; bases not matched to a gene: 7. CDR3 coding DNA: TGCAGCGTTGAAGGGTTAGCGGGAGGAACGGATACGCAGTATTTT. Its translation is CSVEGLAGGTDTQYF.

The rearrangement uses TRBV27 and TRBJ1-2; 8 nucleotides align to TRBD1. The trim removed 5 bases at V and 0 bases at J, leaving 8 bases unmatched. There are 16 residues in the CDR3. Germline V gene sequence: CDR1 MNHEY, CDR2 SMNVEV (reference sequence). CDR3 protein: CASSPRGTGANYGYTF. In DNA form, the CDR3 reads TGTGCCAGCAGTCCAAGGGGGACAGGCGCTAACTATGGCTACACCTTC.

The rearrangement links TRBV27 to TRBJ1-1; TRBD1 matches at 8 bases. The CDR3 sequence is 14 residues long. The V gene end was trimmed by 3 bases and the J gene end by 8 bases; junction bases not matched to a gene: 8. Per germline, CDR1 MNHEY and CDR2 SMNVEV (reference sequence). The CDR3 region has the DNA TGTGCCAGCAGTTTCCGGACAGGGAGGAGAGAAGCTTTCTTT. Its protein product is CASSFRTGRREAFF.

The chain uses TRBV10-3 and TRBJ1-6; 9 nucleotides line up with TRBD1. Unmatched junction bases numbered 10, after V lost 3 bases and J lost 7 bases. Germline V lookup: CDR1 ENHRY, CDR2 SYGVKD. CDR3 length: 17 amino acids. The CDR3: CAISEFSTGGRNSPLHF. The CDR3 region has the DNA TGTGCCATCAGTGAATTTTCGACAGGGGGAAGGAATTCACCCCTCCACTTT.

The V call is TRBV7-9, the J call TRBJ2-7, with a tentative D call TRBD1 (5 bases). Germline V lookup: CDR1 SEHNR, CDR2 FQNEAQ (reference sequence). The V end lost 3 bases, the J end lost 6 bases, and 18 bases lay between the germline ends. The CDR3 has 15 amino acids. The chain's CDR3 is CASSFPEQGGGEQYF. The CDR3 DNA reads TGTGCCAGCAGCTTTCCCGAGCAGGGCGGTGGCGAGCAGTACTTC.

The chain joins TRBV6-1 to TRBJ2-2, with D possibly matching TRBD2 (7 bases). The CDR3 consists of 17 residues. In germline, CDR1 is MNHNS, CDR2 SASEGT. Deletions cut 3 bases from V and 4 bases from J, with 18 bases between. The CDR3 DNA is TGTGCCAGCAGTGAGGGGGGGCTATATCGGACCACCGGGGAGCTGTTTTTT. Its protein product is CASSEGGLYRTTGELFF.